The source of this TCR beta chain is a study of CD8 T cells in Susac syndrome. V was clipped by 5 bases and J by 4 bases, with 12 bases between them. The V gene's germline CDR1 is PRHDT and CDR2 FYEKMQ (reference sequence). This CDR3 region has 14 residues. Sequencing of TCR beta drew on CD8+ and CD4+ T cells from blood. The control group consisted of healthy donors matched for age and sex. The authors negatively isolated CD8+ and CD4+ T cells and FACS-enriched TEMRA cells. An amount of RNA that ranged from roughly 0.5 to 1 ug was reverse transcribed with random hexamers. Amplification of TCR beta CDR3 spanned 54 Vbeta and 13 Jbeta via immunoSEQ multiplex PCR. TCRdb called the immunoSEQ multiplex PCR reads again in MiXCR, with one record for every CDR3 protein. The data contain about 100,000 distinct CDR3 sequences, just under 95% of them singletons.

The chain carries TRBV13 and TRBJ1-3, with TRBD1 as a possible D gene (5 bases). The sample comprised CD8+ T cells from PBMCs. The TCR sequence derives from a human donor in good health. The CDR3 here is CASSTWTRGNTIYF. The DNA of the CDR3 is TGTGCCAGCAGCACCTGGACAAGGGGAAACACCATATATTTT. Based on the CDR3 plus reference TRBV13 and TRBJ1-3, the full variable domain is AAGVIQSPRHLIKEKRETATLKCYPIPRHDTVYWYQQGPGQDPQFLISFYEKMQSDKGSIPDRFSAQQFSDYHSELNMSSLELGDSALYFCASSTWTRGNTIYFGEGSWLTVV.